The 23 T cell receptor beta chains listed next were all sequenced from one sample in a study of PD-L1 blockade in urothelial cancer. Generated by immunoSEQ multiplex PCR, the TCRdb table keeps only in-frame clones and is missing some. This table holds under 90,000 clones, 90% found once. The starting material was PBMCs, obtained around atezolizumab (anti-PD-L1) treatment. The receptors originated from a man aged 55 to 70 with urothelial cancer.

The chain recombines TRBV5-4 with TRBJ1-2; D unclear. The CDR3 has 14 amino acids. From germline, CDR1 is SGHNT and CDR2 YYREEE (reference sequence). The germline V and J ends were trimmed by 0 bases and 4 bases, with 10 bases remaining between them. The CDR3 DNA reads TGTGCCAGCAGCTTGGATCCAGGAAGCTATGGCTACACCTTC. Translation: CASSLDPGSYGYTF.

This clone was picked up one time. The chain has TRBV19 and TRBJ2-3, with D maybe TRBD2 (5 bases). Germline V gene lookup returns CDR1 LNHDA and CDR2 SQIVND (reference sequence). The CDR3 is made up of 15 amino acids. V was pared by 3 bases and J by 1 base, with 11 bases between. This CDR3 reads CASSISLGGTDTQYF. The DNA of the CDR3 is TGTGCCAGTAGTATCTCTCTCGGGGGCACAGATACGCAGTATTTT.

The chain links TRBV19 to TRBJ1-3, with a weak D call TRBD1 (6 bases). Germline lookup yields CDR1 LNHDA and CDR2 SQIVND (reference sequence). The CDR3 spans 19 residues. V lost 5 bases, J lost 0 bases, and 23 bases lay in between. CDR3 DNA sequence: TGTGCCAGTAGTCCTCGACAGGAAGCAGGGATTTACTCTGGAAACACCATATATTTT. Encoded protein: CASSPRQEAGIYSGNTIYF.

The chain uses TRBV6-1 and TRBJ1-4; no clear D. The CDR3 loop spans 13 amino acids. Germline assignment: CDR1 MNHNS and CDR2 SASEGT. V was trimmed by 4 bases and J by 6 bases, leaving 9 bases between them. Here the CDR3 reads CASSGAQDEKLFF. CDR3 nucleotide sequence: TGTGCCAGCAGTGGGGCGCAGGATGAAAAACTGTTTTTT.

This clone was counted between two and nine times. J is TRBJ2-3 and V is TRBV7-3, with 7 bases lining up with TRBD2. The CDR3 consists of 13 residues. Germline trimming cut 6 bases from V and 9 bases from J; bases unmatched to any gene: 9. Germline V CDR1 and CDR2: SGHTA, FQGTGA. CDR3 region: CASSAGRGRTQYF. For the CDR3, the DNA is TGTGCCAGCAGTGCAGGGAGGGGCCGCACGCAGTATTTT.

This chain links TRBV6-6 with TRBJ2-1; 10 bases are shared with TRBD2. CDR3 size: 15 residues. Germline V gene sequence: CDR1 MNHNY, CDR2 SVGAGI (reference sequence). J lost 8 bases, V lost 4 bases, and 8 bases had no gene match. The CDR3 nucleotides are TGTGCCAGCAGTTTCGGGACTAGCGCAGGCGATGAGCAGTTCTTC. Its protein is CASSFGTSAGDEQFF.

The chain couples TRBV19 to TRBJ2-1; 8 bases line up with TRBD2. CDR1 is LNHDA, CDR2 SQIVND, per germline (reference sequence). Trimming removed 1 base from V and 4 bases from J; junction bases left unmatched: 6. The CDR3 length is 16 residues. In DNA, the CDR3 is TGTGCCAGTAGTATAGGCGGGGGGCCCCTTTACAATGAGCAGTTCTTC. Amino acid sequence: CASSIGGGPLYNEQFF.

The V call is TRBV7-2, the J call TRBJ2-7; 9 bases map to TRBD1. Germline trimming cut 1 base from V and 0 bases from J; bases unmatched to any gene: 7. The germline CDR1 and CDR2 sequences are SGHTA and FQGNSA. The length of the CDR3 is 17 residues. The CDR3 coding sequence is TGTGCCAGCAGCTTAGTGCCGGGACAGGGAAACTCCTACGAGCAGTACTTC. Translation gives CASSLVPGQGNSYEQYF.

The gene calls are TRBV11-1 and TRBJ2-5; a weak D match, TRBD1 (6 bases). CDR1 and CDR2 (germline): SGHAT, FQDESV (reference sequence). Trimming stripped 1 base from V and 10 bases from J, with 13 bases between. This CDR3 contains 13 residues. The CDR3: CASSLGFEGDQYF. CDR3 coding DNA: TGTGCCAGCAGCTTAGGATTTGAGGGGGACCAGTACTTC.

The chain employs TRBV5-8 and TRBJ2-2, with TRBD1 matching 12 bases. The V gene's germline CDR1 is SGHTS and CDR2 YDEGEE. The CDR3 has 15 amino acids. V lost 4 bases, J lost 10 bases, and 8 bases stayed unmatched. The CDR3 protein is CASSLAGTGGAELFF. The DNA for the CDR3 is TGTGCCAGCAGCCTTGCCGGGACAGGGGGCGCGGAGCTGTTTTTT.

V and J are TRBV7-2 and TRBJ1-6; TRBD1 matches at 7 bases. The CDR3 runs to 19 residues. From germline, CDR1 is SGHTA and CDR2 FQGNSA. Losses at the gene ends were 5 bases for V and 0 bases for J; bases not matched to a gene: 13. Here the CDR3 reads CASSPGQAHLSSYNSPLHF. In DNA form, the CDR3 reads TGTGCCAGCAGCCCCGGACAGGCCCATCTAAGCTCCTATAATTCACCCCTCCACTTT.

The rearrangement uses TRBV5-1 and TRBJ2-2; D gene ambiguous. Germline V lookup: CDR1 SGHRS, CDR2 YFSETQ. Trimming removed 0 bases from V and 7 bases from J, with 7 bases in between. The CDR3 loop spans 13 amino acids. CDR3 nucleotides: TGCGCCAGCAGCTTGGAAAATAACGGGGAGCTGTTTTTT. This sequence encodes CASSLENNGELFF.

The chain uses TRBV5-4 and TRBJ2-7; TRBD1 agrees at 9 bases. From germline, CDR1 is SGHNT and CDR2 YYREEE (reference sequence). The junction had 17 bases not matched to a gene; V was cut back by 4 bases and J by 6 bases. The CDR3 has 17 residues. CDR3 nucleotide sequence: TGTGCCAGCAGCGAAATGTTGGGACAGGGTGTTGATTCCGAGCAGTACTTC. It yields the protein CASSEMLGQGVDSEQYF. Full variable domain (missing parts from reference TRBV5-4 and TRBJ2-7): ETGVTQSPTHLIKTRGQQVTLRCSSQSGHNTVSWYQQALGQGPQFIFQYYREEENGRGNFPPRFSGLQFPNYSSELNVNALELDDSALYLCASSEMLGQGVDSEQYFGPGTRLTVT.

The V gene is TRBV19, the J gene TRBJ1-5; TRBD1 matches at 10 bases. Germline trimming cut 0 bases from V and 6 bases from J; bases unmatched to any gene: 5. Germline CDR1 LNHDA, CDR2 SQIVND (reference sequence). CDR3 length equals 16 residues. The CDR3 DNA reads TGTGCCAGTAGTATAGATCGGGGACAGGGGAGTCAGCCCCAGCATTTT. Amino acids: CASSIDRGQGSQPQHF.

This chain connects TRBV9 to TRBJ2-1; 11 bases are shared with TRBD1. Trimming cost V 3 bases and J 4 bases; bases outside gene matches: 6. CDR1 and CDR2 from the germline V gene are SGDLS and YYNGEE. This CDR3 has 16 amino acids. Written as DNA, the CDR3 is TGTGCCAGCAGCGCAGCGGGGACAGGGGGATACAATGAGCAGTTCTTC. This encodes CASSAAGTGGYNEQFF.

The V gene is TRBV4-1, the J gene TRBJ2-7, with TRBD2 matching 9 bases. V gave up 1 base and J gave up 3 bases; unmatched junction bases: 4. Germline CDR1 and CDR2: MGHRA and YSYEKL. The length of the CDR3 is 15 residues. The CDR3 reads CASSQGASGNYEQYF. The DNA for the CDR3 is TGCGCCAGCAGCCAAGGGGCTAGCGGGAACTACGAGCAGTACTTC.

V gene TRBV5-1 combines with J gene TRBJ2-1, with 11 bases that match TRBD2. The germline V gene has CDR1 SGHRS and CDR2 YFSETQ. Trimming removed 3 bases from V and 5 bases from J; junction bases left unmatched: 4. The CDR3 runs to 15 residues. In DNA, the CDR3 is TGCGCCAGCAGCTCGGGACTAGCGGCTGACAATGAGCAGTTCTTC. Residues: CASSSGLAADNEQFF.

In its sample, this clone was seen once. V usage is TRBV30 and J usage is TRBJ2-1, with 13 bases lining up with TRBD2. CDR1 and CDR2 (germline): GTSNPN, SVGIG (reference sequence). The V gene end was trimmed by 2 bases and the J gene end by 8 bases; junction bases not matched to a gene: 9. This CDR3 region has 16 residues. CDR3 sequence (DNA): TGTGCCTGGAGTTCCCTACTAGCGGGGGGGGTCGATGAGCAGTTCTTC. Protein sequence: CAWSSLLAGGVDEQFF.

The chain couples TRBV12-5 to TRBJ2-1; 7 bases map to TRBD2. CDR3 length equals 18 residues. V was clipped by 2 bases and J by 10 bases; unmatched bases: 20. CDR1 is LGHNT, CDR2 FRNRAP, per germline. The CDR3 spells CASGLMKGLAGLSGEQFF. CDR3 nucleotides: TGTGCTAGTGGTTTGATGAAGGGCTTAGCGGGCCTATCCGGGGAGCAGTTCTTC. Full variable domain (missing parts from reference TRBV12-5 and TRBJ2-1): DARVTQTPRHKVTEMGQEVTMRCQPILGHNTVFWYRQTMMQGLELLAYFRNRAPLDDSGMPKDRFSAEMPDATLATLKIQPSEPRDSAVYFCASGLMKGLAGLSGEQFFGPGTRLTVL.

The CDR3 sequence: CAWSVLPSGRAGTGELFF. The CDR3 DNA is TGTGCCTGGAGTGTACTGCCTAGCGGGAGGGCCGGGACCGGGGAGCTGTTTTTT. The rearrangement joins TRBV30 to TRBJ2-2, with 12 nucleotides matching TRBD2. This CDR3 contains 18 residues. CDR1 and CDR2 (germline): GTSNPN, SVGIG (reference sequence). The trim removed 0 bases at V and 5 bases at J, leaving 10 bases unmatched. The full variable domain, completed using reference TRBV30 and TRBJ2-2, is SQTIHQWPATLVQPVGSPLSLECTVEGTSNPNLYWYRQAAGRGLQLLFYSVGIGQISSEVPQNLSASRPQDRQFILSSKKLLLSDSGFYLCAWSVLPSGRAGTGELFFGEGSRLTVL.

The gene calls are TRBV2 and TRBJ2-5; 8 bases map to TRBD1. The V gene's germline CDR1 is SNHLY and CDR2 FYNNEI. The CDR3 is 17 residues long. V trimming: 5 bases; J trimming: 4 bases; junction bases outside the gene matches: 15. The CDR3 reads CASSQWPQGAQGETQYF. Written as DNA, the CDR3 is TGTGCCAGCAGTCAATGGCCCCAGGGGGCGCAGGGAGAGACCCAGTACTTC.

The CDR3 reads CASSLGLSGGVEQYF. The CDR3 bases are TGTGCCAGCAGCTTGGGTTTGTCGGGGGGCGTCGAGCAGTACTTC. The chain couples TRBV5-6 to TRBJ2-7; possibly TRBD2 for D (7 bases). The V end lost 0 bases, the J end lost 6 bases, and 16 bases lay between the germline ends. The CDR3 is made up of 15 amino acids. Germline V lookup: CDR1 SGHDT, CDR2 YYEEEE.

This chain joins TRBV28 and TRBJ2-2; 9 positions agree with TRBD2. Losses at the gene ends were 8 bases for V and 7 bases for J; bases not matched to a gene: 11. This CDR3 has 15 residues. Germline V gene sequence: CDR1 MDHEN, CDR2 SYDVKM. The CDR3 protein is CASRAPGGRVGELFF. DNA of the CDR3: TGTGCCAGCCGAGCTCCGGGCGGGAGGGTCGGGGAGCTGTTTTTT.